The text below deals with one T cell receptor beta chain. V lost 3 bases and J lost 1, with 5 bases in between. The CDR3 extends over 13 amino acids. Germline V gives CDR1 LGHDT, CDR2 YNNKEL (reference sequence). This sample was taken from a study of blood T cell repertoires in COVID-19. Overall study context: The study drew acute and convalescent COVID-19 samples from the United States, Italy and Spain. Sources were T cells, B-cell-depleted T cells, or PBMCs; the material itself was cDNA or gDNA.

Original processing methods: Estimation of nucleated cell counts relied on the amplification of reference gene primers. Sequenced by immunoSEQ multiplex PCR; TCRdb stores in-frame clones only, minus some. V, J and clone size are taken as reported in that table, and D and trimming were inferred from the DNA itself. The repertoire has approximately 38,000 clones, almost 90% of them found once; the top ten carry less than 5.5%. V and J are TRBV3-1 (or the pseudogene TRBV3-2) and TRBJ2-3; no firm D call. Sequenced sample: peripheral blood. The TCR sequence derives from a woman aged 70-85 years with active COVID-19. The CDR3 reads CASSHLGTDTQYF. The DNA for the CDR3 is TGTGCCAGCAGCCATCTCGGCACAGATACGCAGTATTTT.